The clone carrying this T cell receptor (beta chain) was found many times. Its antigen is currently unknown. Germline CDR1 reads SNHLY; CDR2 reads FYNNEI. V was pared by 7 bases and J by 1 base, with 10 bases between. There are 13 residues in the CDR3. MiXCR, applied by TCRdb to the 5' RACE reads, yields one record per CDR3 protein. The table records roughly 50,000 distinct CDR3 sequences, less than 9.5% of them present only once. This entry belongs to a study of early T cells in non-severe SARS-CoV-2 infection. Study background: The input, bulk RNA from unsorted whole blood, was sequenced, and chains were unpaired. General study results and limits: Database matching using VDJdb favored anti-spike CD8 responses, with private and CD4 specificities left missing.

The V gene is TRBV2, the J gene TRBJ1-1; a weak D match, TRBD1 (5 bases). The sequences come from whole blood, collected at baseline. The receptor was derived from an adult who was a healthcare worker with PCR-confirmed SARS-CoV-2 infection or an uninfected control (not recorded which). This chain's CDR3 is CASNRDPNTEAFF. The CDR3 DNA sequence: TGTGCCAGCAATAGGGACCCGAACACTGAAGCTTTCTTT.